The T cell receptor (beta chain) described here comes from a study of shared clonotypes between healthy human individuals (dated by TCRdb to the early 2020s). Regarding the research as a whole: Three men and a couple of women, aged 18 to 49 years, made up the cohort. Per donor, three plates each were used for CD4 naive and CD4 memory, two for CD8 naive, and one for CD8 memory. Leukapheresis yielded between about 0.94 and 8.9 billion PBMCs per donor. Different laboratories and diverse techniques were used to prepare libraries and sequence TCR repertoires, to increase sequencing depth and limit assay-specific biases. To estimate repertoire size and how much clonotypes are shared between individuals, the study performed deep sequencing of blood TCR repertoires from a handful of healthy adults.

Healthy HIV-negative adults with no recently reported acute infections or vaccinations were included as donors. All donors were Caucasian adults living in Nashville, Tennessee, USA. Magnetic negative selection was used to enrich CD4+ T cells, after which naive cells were positively selected on CD45RA and the negative fraction became the memory subset. Blood was collected by leukapheresis, and PBMCs were isolated by Ficoll-Histopaque density gradient centrifugation and then cryopreserved in liquid nitrogen vapor phase. Analytical flow cytometry was used to check the purity and quantity of every magnetically sorted T cell population. From each sorted fraction, genomic DNA was isolated and quantified by UV absorbance on a Nanodrop 2000c. The study at large found these results: Around 5% of naive CD4, 3.5% of naive CD8, 2.3% of memory CD4, and about 0.4% of memory CD8 clonotypes were shared across a few donors. Pairwise subsampling indicated that sequencing depth was expected to affect the degree of clonotype sharing among donors. Rarefaction of sorted-subset datasets indicated incomplete sequencing despite the large sequencing depth. Compared with non-shared clonotypes, the clonotypes found in all four sorted-subset donors had higher generation probabilities. Because the study included only a small number of donors, the genetic and exposure-history diversity represented was limited. Naive subsets generally had larger estimated clonotype richness than memory subsets did. Only blood was sampled, and tissue TCR repertoires likely differ from those in blood.

Using the deep immunoSEQ assay, multiplex PCR amplified TCR CDR3 regions from genomic DNA. Genomic DNA extracted from each cell subset was distributed evenly over all wells of several immunoSEQ 96-well plates, and each plate served as one replicate. For sorted subsets, about 0.2 ug genomic DNA, equal to 30,000 or so T cell genomes, was loaded into each replicate PCR. Purified libraries were measured with a Qubit 3.0 fluorometer, size-checked on a Bioanalyzer 2100, and measured again with the KAPA Library Quantification kit. Every immunoSEQ 96-well plate was sequenced on a separate single-read 150-cycle Illumina NextSeq 550 flow cell. On the study's bioinformatics: The immunoSEQ output contained only junctional sequences without quality scores, so filtering could not match that applied to full-length reads. Sequences were annotated with PyIR, a Python wrapper for IgBLAST v1.9, using IMGT germline references to assign V/J genes and CDR3. Reads were filtered out if the reads had weak V/J assignments (E-value above 1e-6), no CDR3, stop codons, out-of-frame junctions, or ambiguous translated residues. V3J clonotypes were defined by identical inferred V gene, J gene, and CDR3 amino acid sequence. Percentage overlap between repertoires was calculated by dividing the number of shared unique clonotypes by the size of the smaller repertoire. Three approaches were used to assess repertoire richness: RTK rarefaction, the Chao1 estimator, and Recon v2.1 estimates of unobserved clonotypes. Generation probabilities for all TCRbeta clonotypes obtained by the gDNA method from a handful of donors were computed using OLGA. The clones in this table, taken by TCRdb from immuneACCESS, are in-frame only. Not every clone is retained; where verified, under half of the shortfall comes from an unresolved V gene, and the cause of the rest is unknown. Clone size and V and J calls were adopted from that table, with D and trimming inferred from the DNA. The sample contains 2 million to 2.5 million clones, almost 96% of them found a single time. The top ten hold approximately 0.13% of the sample.

As concerns this clone: Its antigen is currently not known. Nothing much larger sits one base from this clone, and base qualities are not available.

Sequenced material: naive CD4+ T cells sorted from blood. The sample's cell subset or site label is to be understood as: CD45RA+ positively selected. The receptor's source is a man between 18 and 35 years old in good health.

The DNA reads as follows: TGTGCCAGCAGCGCGACCTCTATCCCACAGGGCCATAATTCACCCCTCCACTTT. Translated, this is CASSATSIPQGHNSPLHF. The rearrangement joined TRBV9 to TRBJ1-6; the best D guess is TRBD1, with 6 bases matching. CDR1 and CDR2, looked up from the germline V gene, are SGDLS and YYNGEE. The V and J ends are trimmed by 3 bases and 5 bases, leaving 21 bases between them. From cysteine to phenylalanine, the CDR3 is 18 amino acids long. The entry retains the CDR3 DNA only, 54 bases that are in frame from base 1.